This record concerns one TCR beta chain sequence. The data stem from a study of blood T cell repertoires in COVID-19. The wider study: The United States, Italy and Spain provided the acute and convalescent COVID-19 samples. PBMCs, B-cell-depleted T cells, or T cells were the source of the cDNA or gDNA that made up the material.

As originally analysed: Estimates of nucleated cell counts were drawn from the amplification of reference gene primers. Assay used: immunoSEQ multiplex PCR; TCRdb lists only in-frame clones, some missing. That table is the source of V, J and clone size, and D and trimming were worked out from the DNA. Of about 130,000 clones in the sample, less than 90% were seen once. Trimming left V 0 bases short and J 5 bases short, with 9 bases between. Germline CDR1 is SGHRS and CDR2 is YFSETQ. This CDR3 spans 14 amino acids. This receptor was obtained from a woman older than 75 with acute or convalescent COVID-19. Material: peripheral blood. This rearrangement joins TRBV5-1 to TRBJ1-5; D is unresolved. CDR3 region: CASSLGGEHQPQHF. CDR3 coding DNA: TGCGCCAGCAGCTTGGGGGGAGAGCATCAGCCCCAGCATTTT.